Presented here are 5 T cell receptor beta chains from one specimen sequenced in a study of regulatory T cells in long-lasting Graves disease. Time point indicated: persistent/refractory GD, antithyroid drugs over 5 years with positive TRAb. PBMCs provided the RNA from which the TCR library was made. TCR beta libraries were built with iRepertoire HTBI primers and Arm-PCR of CDR3 regions. TCRdb used MiXCR to reprocess the multiplex PCR reads, holding one entry per CDR3 protein. This table holds 400,000 to 500,000 distinct CDR3 sequences, roughly a fifth found once. The source was peripheral blood mononuclear cells (PBMCs), collected when the disease was refractory, from a patient treated with antithyroid drugs. The receptors stem from a female donor with Graves disease.

This clonotype is a singleton in its sample. This chain uses TRBV20-1 with TRBJ1-6; TRBD1 is a possible D gene (6 bases). The CDR3 has 15 amino acids. CDR1 is DFQATT, CDR2 SNEGSKA, per germline (reference sequence). The germline V and J ends were trimmed by 3 bases and 8 bases, with 17 bases remaining between them. The CDR3 protein is CSARASGTSHSPLHF. The CDR3 DNA follows: TGCAGTGCTAGGGCCTCCGGGACATCGCATTCACCCCTCCACTTT.

The table lists this clonotype with a few counts. V gene TRBV19 combines with J gene TRBJ1-1; D not certain. Trimming shortened V by 3 bases and J by 4 bases, and 9 bases separated the two germline ends. The CDR3 totals 13 residues. Germline CDR1 and CDR2: LNHDA and SQIVND (reference sequence). CDR3: CASSMTTVTEAFF. The CDR3 DNA reads as TGTGCCAGTAGTATGACGACTGTCACTGAAGCTTTCTTT.

This clonotype was detected a few times. The rearrangement joins TRBV10-3 to TRBJ2-7, with TRBD2 matching 14 bases. Losses at the gene ends were 11 bases for V and 2 bases for J; bases not matched to a gene: 11. The germline gives CDR1 ENHRY, CDR2 SYGVKD. The CDR3 has 16 amino acids. The CDR3 bases are TGTGCCGCGTCGGGACTAGCGGGAGATAACCCCTACGAGCAGTACTTC. Translating gives CAASGLAGDNPYEQYF.

This clonotype was found a few times. A read error is possible here, since a much larger clone lies one base away. The rearrangement links TRBV6-9 to TRBJ2-5; D unresolved. The CDR3 runs to 12 residues. Trimming took 4 bases from V and 5 from J, leaving 8 bases between them. Per germline, CDR1 MNHGY and CDR2 SVAAGI. The CDR3 DNA reads as TGTGCCAGCAGTTTAACCCGGGAGACCCAGTACTTC. Encoded protein: CASSLTRETQYF.

This clonotype has more than one count but fewer than ten. This sequence joins TRBV15 and TRBJ1-6; the D is unclear. Germline loops: CDR1 LNHNV, CDR2 YYDKDF (reference sequence). The germline V and J ends were trimmed by 0 bases and 1 base, with 10 bases remaining between them. The CDR3 length is 17 residues. The CDR3: CATSRDRKVSYNSPLHF. The CDR3 coding sequence is TGTGCCACCAGCAGAGATAGGAAGGTTTCCTATAATTCACCCCTCCACTTT.